This T cell receptor (beta chain) was identified in a study of blood T cell repertoires in COVID-19. Clones were sequenced by immunoSEQ multiplex PCR, and TCRdb holds only the in-frame ones, with some missing. The sample records around 250,000 clones, around nine tenths being singletons. This CDR3 has 13 amino acids. Trimming shortened V by 2 bases and J by 5 bases, and 9 bases separated the two germline ends. The sample was peripheral blood. V gene TRBV12-3 or TRBV12-4 combines with J gene TRBJ1-1, with D perhaps matching TRBD1 (5 bases). The clonotype comes from a man aged 35-49 years with active or convalescent COVID-19. The CDR3 loop reads CASSLFQGTEAFF. In nucleotides, the CDR3 is TGTGCCAGCAGTTTATTTCAGGGAACTGAAGCTTTCTTT.